This is a list of T cell receptor beta chains from one sample in a study of T cell repertoires in cytomegalovirus infection. No antigens are known for them. TCRdb re-analysed the reads in MiXCR, keeping a single row per CDR3 protein. In the table there are about half a million distinct CDR3 sequences, 33% of which are singletons. Source: cultured PBMCs, taken from culture after CMV antigen stimulation. The receptors stem from a human donor in good health (CMV status not recorded). Some clones in this sample may be carry-over from other donors' samples. CDR3s include the opening cysteine and the closing phenylalanine or tryptophan. The D gene is left open where the match is weak. Only part of the rows carry a size: once, few, many, or a class if the clone is expanded.

abundance,d_gene,len,j_gene,v_gene,CDR3aa,CDR3nt
.,.,13,TRBJ1-1,TRBV28,CATLREGNTEAFF,TGTGCCACTCTGCGGGAGGGGAACACTGAAGCTTTCTTT
few,.,12,TRBJ2-4,TRBV24-1,CATSDLMDIQYF,TGTGCCACCAGTGATTTGATGGACATTCAGTACTTC
few,.,14,TRBJ1-1,TRBV6-2/TRBV6-3,CASRTPSLNTEAFF,TGTGCCAGCAGAACCCCCTCGTTGAACACTGAAGCTTTCTTT
.,.,12,TRBJ2-3,TRBV7-6,CASSGRLDVQYF,TGTGCCAGCAGTGGGAGACTAGACGTTCAGTATTTT
few,.,11,TRBJ2-7,TRBV6-1,CASSDRLEQYF,TGTGCCAGCAGCGATAGATTAGAGCAGTACTTC
few,TRBD1,14,TRBJ1-1,TRBV7-3,CASSSTGYNTEAFF,TGTGCCAGCAGCTCGACAGGGTATAACACTGAAGCTTTCTTT
.,.,15,TRBJ1-4,TRBV4-2,CASSHGTSTNEKLFF,TGTGCCAGCAGCCACGGAACCTCGACTAATGAAAAACTGTTTTTT
.,TRBD2,17,TRBJ2-1,TRBV11-1,CASSFLAGDALGSEQFF,TGTGCCAGCAGCTTCCTAGCGGGAGACGCTTTGGGAAGTGAGCAGTTCTTC
.,TRBD1,21,TRBJ2-6,TRBV5-4,CASSLDVTGLSWVSGANVLTF,TGTGCCAGCAGCTTGGATGTGACAGGGCTTTCCTGGGTCTCTGGGGCCAACGTCCTGACTTTC
.,.,11,TRBJ2-1,TRBV2,CASREDGEQFF,TGTGCCAGCCGCGAGGACGGTGAGCAGTTCTTC
few,TRBD2,15,TRBJ2-3,TRBV28,CASSESGSGTDTQYF,TGTGCCAGCAGTGAAAGCGGGAGTGGGACAGATACGCAGTATTTT
.,.,16,TRBJ2-2,TRBV7-6,CASSLVVSANTGELFF,TGTGCTAGCAGCTTAGTGGTCAGTGCGAACACCGGGGAGCTGTTTTTT
.,TRBD1,18,TRBJ1-5,TRBV3-1,CASSLGTGQIDSNQPQHF,TGTGCCAGCAGCCTAGGGACAGGGCAAATTGATAGCAATCAGCCCCAGCATTTT
few,TRBD2,19,TRBJ2-1,TRBV6-1,CASSPFASSGSNGYNEQFF,TGTGCCAGCAGTCCCTTCGCGTCTAGCGGGAGTAATGGCTACAATGAGCAGTTCTTC